The 20 T cell receptor beta chains below all came from one sample that was sequenced in a study of preoperative IRX-2 immunotherapy in early breast cancer. This sample's treatment: preoperative locoregional IRX-2 cytokine immunotherapy. The data were produced by immunoSEQ multiplex PCR, yet TCRdb's version contains in-frame clones alone and is incomplete. The sample holds 20,000 to 30,000 clones, 90% to 95% seen once. Sample: tumor tissue, taken after IRX-2 immunotherapy. All receptors derive from a human donor with breast cancer.

The chain employs TRBV4-1 and TRBJ2-3; 12 positions match TRBD2. Germline CDR1 is MGHRA and CDR2 is YSYEKL. CDR3 length: 16 residues. Losses at the gene ends were 4 bases for V and 0 bases for J; bases not matched to a gene: 2. CDR3 in amino acids: CASSRGLAGSTDTQYF. CDR3 DNA sequence: TGCGCCAGCAGCCGCGGACTAGCGGGGAGCACAGATACGCAGTATTTT.

The J gene is TRBJ1-4, the V gene TRBV28; unclear D gene. Germline V gives CDR1 MDHEN, CDR2 SYDVKM. The CDR3 runs to 12 residues. V gave up 2 bases and J gave up 8 bases, with 6 bases separating them. The CDR3 is CASSLIWEKLFF. The CDR3 bases are TGTGCCAGCAGTTTAATTTGGGAAAAACTGTTTTTT. The complete variable domain, with remaining parts taken from reference TRBV28 and TRBJ1-4, reads DVKVTQSSRYLVKRTGEKVFLECVQDMDHENMFWYRQDPGLGLRLIYFSYDVKMKEKGDIPEGYSVSREKKERFSLILESASTNQTSMYLCASSLIWEKLFFGSGTQLSVL.

The gene calls are TRBV5-6 and TRBJ2-7; the match to TRBD2 covers 7 bases. The CDR3 runs to 14 residues. V dropped 2 bases and J dropped 4; count of bases not matched to a gene: 6. Germline V gene sequence: CDR1 SGHDT, CDR2 YYEEEE. The CDR3 region is CASSFFQGGYEQYF. The CDR3 DNA reads as TGTGCCAGCAGCTTTTTCCAGGGAGGGTACGAGCAGTACTTC.

The V gene is TRBV29-1, the J gene TRBJ1-4; TRBD1 agrees at 8 bases. Per germline, CDR1 SQVTM and CDR2 ANQGSEA. V dropped 7 bases and J dropped 6; count of bases not matched to a gene: 4. The CDR3 spans 12 residues. In DNA form, the CDR3 reads TGCAGCGGCGGACAGGGAGATGAAAAACTGTTTTTT. Protein product: CSGGQGDEKLFF.

This chain joins TRBV7-2 and TRBJ2-5; 11 bases are a match to TRBD2. The V segment lost 4 bases and the J segment 2 bases; nucleotides outside the gene matches: 3. This CDR3 contains 15 residues. Germline assignment: CDR1 SGHTA and CDR2 FQGNSA. Here the CDR3 reads CASSYSSGRQETQYF. CDR3 in DNA: TGTGCCAGCAGCTACTCTAGCGGGAGGCAAGAGACCCAGTACTTC.

This chain uses TRBV6-5 with TRBJ1-3; D remains ambiguous. The V gene's germline CDR1 is MNHEY and CDR2 SVGAGI. V was pared by 6 bases and J by 1 base, with 10 bases between. The CDR3 runs to 14 residues. CDR3: CASRSPESGNTIYF. In nucleotides, the CDR3 is TGTGCCAGCAGGTCCCCGGAGTCTGGAAACACCATATATTTT.

The chain uses TRBV4-1 and TRBJ2-2; 13 positions match TRBD2. This CDR3 is 20 amino acids long. The V and J ends lost 1 base and 4 bases, in that order; junction bases with no gene match: 12. Germline V CDR1 and CDR2: MGHRA, YSYEKL. CDR3 coding DNA: TGCGCCAGCAGCCAAGGAGGACAACTAGCGGGGGGGCGGGGCACCGGGGAGCTGTTTTTT. This translates into CASSQGGQLAGGRGTGELFF.

V and J are TRBV9 and TRBJ2-7; possible D gene TRBD1, 6 bases. The CDR3 covers 14 residues. V was trimmed by 4 bases and J by 5 bases, leaving 16 bases between them. Per the germline V gene, CDR1 is SGDLS and CDR2 is YYNGEE. CDR3 sequence reads: CASSPRTVSHEQYF. CDR3 DNA sequence: TGTGCCAGCAGCCCTCGGACAGTTTCCCACGAGCAGTACTTC.

The chain is built from TRBV13 and TRBJ2-7, with TRBD2 matching over 10 bases. V dropped 4 bases and J dropped 2; count of bases not matched to a gene: 5. The CDR3 has 15 amino acids. Germline-derived CDR1 and CDR2 are PRHDT and FYEKMQ (reference sequence). CDR3 sequence: CASSSPLAGTYEQYF. The CDR3 nucleotides are TGTGCCAGCAGCTCGCCACTAGCGGGGACCTACGAGCAGTACTTC.

The genes are TRBV9 and TRBJ2-7; perhaps TRBD1 as D (6 bases). Trimming removed 0 bases at V and 0 bases at J, with 7 bases between. This CDR3 has 14 amino acids. The germline CDR1 and CDR2 sequences are SGDLS and YYNGEE. The CDR3 protein is CASSVGGPSYEQYF. The CDR3, as DNA: TGTGCCAGCAGCGTAGGGGGGCCCTCCTACGAGCAGTACTTC.

The chain couples TRBV6-5 to TRBJ1-5; D call uncertain. V was clipped by 0 bases and J by 7 bases, with 7 bases between them. The germline V gene has CDR1 MNHEY and CDR2 SVGAGI. CDR3 length: 13 amino acids. The DNA of the CDR3 is TGTGCCAGCAGTTACTCTTTAGAGCAGCCCCAGCATTTT. This codes for CASSYSLEQPQHF.

The rearrangement uses TRBV7-6 and TRBJ2-7; 7 nucleotides agree with TRBD2. V dropped 4 bases and J dropped 4; count of bases not matched to a gene: 4. CDR1 and CDR2 (germline): SGHVS, FNYEAQ. The CDR3 has 13 amino acids. CDR3 nucleotide sequence: TGTGCCAGCAGCTCGGGGGGAGCTTACGAGCAGTACTTC. Translation gives CASSSGGAYEQYF.

V is TRBV28 and J is TRBJ1-5; tentative D call: TRBD1 (5 bases). The CDR3 is made up of 14 amino acids. The germline V and J ends were trimmed by 5 bases and 7 bases, with 15 bases remaining between them. CDR1 MDHEN and CDR2 SYDVKM come from the germline V gene. CDR3 protein: CASSDQGGGQPQHF. Here the CDR3 DNA reads TGTGCCAGCAGTGACCAGGGCGGTGGGCAGCCCCAGCATTTT.

The chain employs TRBV4-1 and TRBJ1-2; TRBD1 is a possible D gene (5 bases). Germline loops: CDR1 MGHRA, CDR2 YSYEKL. Trimming pared 2 bases from V and 4 bases from J, leaving 11 bases between. This CDR3 is 14 amino acids long. CDR3 sequence: CASSQTGAFYGYTF. DNA of the CDR3: TGCGCCAGCAGCCAAACAGGAGCTTTCTATGGCTACACCTTC.

The CDR3, as DNA: TGCGCCAGCAGTATGATTGGAAAGAGAAACACCATATATTTT. It specifies CASSMIGKRNTIYF. The V gene is TRBV4-1, the J gene TRBJ1-3; D gene unclear. CDR1 and CDR2 (germline): MGHRA, YSYEKL. Trimming stripped 6 bases from V and 5 bases from J, with 14 bases between. The length of the CDR3 is 14 residues.

The rearrangement links TRBV30 to TRBJ2-7; D remains ambiguous. The CDR3 totals 11 residues. The V gene's germline CDR1 is GTSNPN and CDR2 SVGIG (reference sequence). Trimming took 0 bases from V and 4 from J, leaving 4 bases between them. DNA of the CDR3: TGTGCCTGGAGTGTTATATACGAGCAGTACTTC. Its protein is CAWSVIYEQYF. Combining the CDR3 with reference TRBV30 and TRBJ2-7 gives the whole variable domain SQTIHQWPATLVQPVGSPLSLECTVEGTSNPNLYWYRQAAGRGLQLLFYSVGIGQISSEVPQNLSASRPQDRQFILSSKKLLLSDSGFYLCAWSVIYEQYFGPGTRLTVT.

V is TRBV7-2 and J is TRBJ1-4; TRBD1 matches at 11 bases. V lost 5 bases and J lost 3; bases outside the gene matches: 8. Germline values: CDR1 SGHTA, CDR2 FQGNSA. The CDR3 spans 17 residues. Here the CDR3 DNA reads TGTGCCAGCAGCACTAGGGGACAGGGGGTCTCTAATGAAAAACTGTTTTTT. This sequence encodes CASSTRGQGVSNEKLFF.

The rearrangement uses TRBV6-5 and TRBJ2-2; 13 bases line up with TRBD2. The germline V gene encodes CDR1 MNHEY and CDR2 SVGAGI. V lost 2 bases and J lost 6; bases outside the gene matches: 0. CDR3 length: 15 residues. Written as DNA, the CDR3 is TGTGCCAGCAGTTACGGACTAGCGGGAGCCGGGGAGCTGTTTTTT. This translates into CASSYGLAGAGELFF.

The chain carries TRBV10-2 and TRBJ1-2; 8 bases map to TRBD1. V lost 7 bases, J lost 7 bases, and 11 bases stayed unmatched. CDR1 is WSHSY, CDR2 SAAADI, per germline. This CDR3 has 14 residues. The CDR3 nucleotides read TGCGCCAGCATTGGGACAGGTCTGATGGGTGGCTACACCTTC. Translated, it gives CASIGTGLMGGYTF.

The rearrangement links TRBV6-5 to TRBJ2-7; the D gene is possibly TRBD2 (6 bases). The V gene lost 8 bases and the J gene lost 2 bases, with 19 bases spanning the gap. The CDR3 contains 15 residues. Germline V gives CDR1 MNHEY, CDR2 SVGAGI. The CDR3 reads CASGGRGLKTYEQYF. In DNA form, the CDR3 reads TGTGCCAGCGGGGGTCGGGGACTCAAAACCTACGAGCAGTACTTC.